This T cell receptor (beta chain) was sequenced for a study of T cells in Graves' hyperthyroidism and ophthalmopathy. Those patients with uncontrolled infection, other autoimmune disease, pregnancy or lactation were excluded. TCR beta CDR3 region amplification was performed from RNA transcripts. Initially, a first-round RT-PCR of the TCR CDR3 employed the HTBI primer set. MiXCR, run by TCRdb on the multiplex PCR reads, gives a single entry per CDR3 protein. The data show over 700,000 distinct CDR3 sequences, about 35% seen once. With regard to this clonotype: Its matching antigen is unknown.

General study points: A model of 13 V-J pairs discriminated ophthalmopathy from stable hyperthyroidism.

CDR3 size: 15 residues. The V and J ends lost 3 bases and 5 bases, in that order; junction bases with no gene match: 9. The receptor's source is a woman between 40 and 55 years old with Graves' hyperthyroidism. This chain joins TRBV7-1 and TRBJ1-2; 7 bases are a match to TRBD1. TRBV7-1 is noted as an ORF with a role that remains uncertain. The material sequenced was blood. CDR3: CASSSPTGVWYGYTF. The CDR3 DNA reads as TGTGCCAGCAGCTCGCCAACAGGGGTTTGGTATGGCTACACCTTC.